Listed here is a single T cell receptor beta chain. This clonotype was recorded a few times. There is no known antigen for this receptor. No base-level quality is on record; no much larger clone is a single base apart. The CDR3 contains 18 residues, cysteine and phenylalanine counted. Kept here is only the CDR3 DNA, which spans 54 bases and is read in frame from base 1. Trimming takes 6 bases from V and 6 bases from J, and the germline ends sit 27 bases apart. These data belong to a study of T cells of healthy individuals (dated by TCRdb to the late 2010s). The library was built by means of 5' RACE. Sequencer: Illumina MiSeq. TCRdb reran the public reads through fastp at Q25 and MiXCR, keeping productive beta chains. Every distinct CDR3 protein forms one entry, paired with its most common genes and DNA. This sample comprises 65,000 to 95,000 distinct CDR3 sequences, roughly 5.1% of them detected only once. Around 6.9% of the sample is in the top ten clones.

Recombination joined TRBV23-1 with TRBJ1-5; possibly the D gene is TRBD1, per 6 matching bases. TRBV23-1 is identified as an open reading frame with a role that is uncertain. The clonotype was recovered from a female donor in good health. CDR3 region: CASSLSHLQGPRGQPQHF. The nucleotide sequence is TGCGCCAGCAGCCTTTCCCACCTACAGGGCCCGAGGGGTCAGCCCCAGCATTTT.